This T cell receptor (beta chain) was retrieved from a study of shared clonotypes between healthy human individuals. Germline V CDR1 and CDR2: SGHTS, YDEGEE. V was pared by 4 bases and J by 6 bases, with 15 bases between. The CDR3 has 14 residues. In replicate PCRs of sorted subsets, about 200 ng DNA, about 29,000 T cell genomes, was used. Libraries were prepared by immunoSEQ multiplex PCR; TCRdb keeps only in-frame clonotypes and omits some of them. This table holds under 2.5 million clones, around 90% found once. Only one count was recorded for this clone. This sequence was found in a young man in good health. Some clones in this sample may be carry-over from other donors' samples. The chain links TRBV5-8 to TRBJ2-3; perhaps TRBD2 as D (6 bases). What was sequenced was naive CD4+ T cells from PBMCs. The subset denotes: CD45RA+ positively selected. CDR3 sequence reads: CASSPRLDLDTQYF. CDR3 sequence (DNA): TGTGCCAGCAGCCCCCGACTAGACCTGGATACGCAGTATTTT.